The table lists the clone carrying this T cell receptor (beta chain) with many counts. Its antigen is unidentified. This entry belongs to a study of T cells after posttransplantation cyclophosphamide. Study outcomes and limitations: Later post-transplant blood repertoires were often dominated by donor CD8+ memory clones.

Sequencing was performed with immunoSEQ multiplex PCR; in TCRdb, only in-frame clones are kept and a portion is missing. Observed in the sample are over 35,000 clones, none of them singletons. CDR1 and CDR2 (germline): SGHTA, FQGTGA. The CDR3 extends over 16 amino acids. V was pared by 0 bases and J by 0 bases, with 11 bases between. V usage is TRBV7-3 and J usage is TRBJ1-1, with D maybe TRBD1 (5 bases). This clonotype was obtained from a man aged 40-55 years in good health, CMV-negative, and a related stem cell transplant donor. Sequenced material: PBMCs. In DNA, the CDR3 is TGTGCCAGCAGCTTAACGGCGACAGCCTTGAACACTGAAGCTTTCTTT. Its protein is CASSLTATALNTEAFF.